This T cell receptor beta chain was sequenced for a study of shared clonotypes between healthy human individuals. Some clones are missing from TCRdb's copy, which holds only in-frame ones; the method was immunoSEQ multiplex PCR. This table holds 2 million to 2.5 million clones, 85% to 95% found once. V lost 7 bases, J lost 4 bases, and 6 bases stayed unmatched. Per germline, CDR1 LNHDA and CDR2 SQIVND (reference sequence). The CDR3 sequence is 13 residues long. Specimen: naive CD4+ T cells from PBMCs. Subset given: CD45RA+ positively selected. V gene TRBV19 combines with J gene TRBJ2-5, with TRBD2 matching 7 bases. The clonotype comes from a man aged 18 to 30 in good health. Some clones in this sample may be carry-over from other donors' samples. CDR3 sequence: CASTGGRGETQYF. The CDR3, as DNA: TGTGCCAGTACGGGCGGGAGAGGAGAGACCCAGTACTTC.